A selection of T cell receptor beta chains follows, all from one sample in a study of T cell responses to AZD1222 COVID-19 vaccine. Only in-frame clones appear in the TCRdb table, and some are missing; sequencing was by immunoSEQ multiplex PCR. The sample holds over 120,000 clones, roughly 84% seen once. Source: peripheral blood, taken 28 days after the second AZD1222 dose. The receptors were sampled from an adult who received the AZD1222 COVID-19 vaccine. The CDR3 runs from the conserved cysteine through the conserved F or W. D genes are given only for firm matches. Size is stated for part of the rows, as once, few or many counts, or as a class when the clone is expanded.

v_call	j_call	d_call	clone_size	cdr3_aa	cdr3_nt
TRBV6-1	TRBJ1-6	-	few	CASSEFLVEGGKGSPLHF	TGTGCCAGCAGTGAATTCCTCGTGGAGGGGGGAAAAGGGTCACCCCTCCACTTT
TRBV5-1	TRBJ2-2	TRBD1	-	CASSRGQWDTGELFF	TGCGCCAGCAGCAGGGGACAGTGGGACACCGGGGAGCTGTTTTTT
TRBV28	TRBJ1-4	TRBD1	-	CASSSSTGWGEKLFF	TGTGCCAGCAGTTCGTCGACAGGGTGGGGTGAAAAACTGTTTTTT
TRBV5-1	TRBJ1-6	-	-	CASREVRDSPLHF	TGCGCCAGCCGGGAGGTGAGGGACTCACCCCTCCACTTT
TRBV5-1	TRBJ1-3	-	-	CASSLETGPGNTIYF	TGCGCCAGCAGCTTAGAAACAGGGCCCGGAAACACCATATATTTT
TRBV27	TRBJ1-2	TRBD1	few	CASRSGGGYGYTF	TGTGCCAGCAGATCAGGGGGAGGCTATGGCTACACCTTC
TRBV7-9	TRBJ1-1	-	-	CASMRGFDTEAFF	TGTGCCAGCATGAGAGGGTTCGACACTGAAGCTTTCTTT
TRBV30	TRBJ2-5	TRBD2	-	CAWRTSGSSETQYF	TGTGCCTGGAGGACTAGCGGGAGTAGTGAGACCCAGTACTTC
TRBV15	TRBJ2-3	TRBD1	-	CATSRGRVGQGGVDTQYF	TGTGCCACCAGCAGAGGCAGGGTTGGACAGGGGGGCGTTGATACGCAGTATTTT
TRBV19	TRBJ1-5	TRBD1	-	CASSPRGTGNQPQHF	TGTGCCAGTAGTCCTCGGGGGACAGGGAATCAGCCCCAGCATTTT
TRBV9	TRBJ1-1	-	-	CASSGRKGGNTEAFF	TGTGCCAGCAGCGGTCGTAAAGGGGGGAACACTGAAGCTTTCTTT
TRBV28	TRBJ2-1	-	-	CASSPTRGGYNEQFF	TGTGCCAGCAGCCCCACGAGGGGGGGCTACAATGAGCAGTTCTTC
TRBV10-2	TRBJ2-1	-	-	CASSVFLSYNEQFF	TGCGCCAGCAGTGTATTTCTCTCCTACAATGAGCAGTTCTTC
TRBV5-1	TRBJ2-1	-	once	CASSPRTNTYNEQFF	TGCGCCAGCAGCCCCCGGACAAATACCTACAATGAGCAGTTCTTC
TRBV19	TRBJ1-6	-	-	CASRGGLTWDSPLHF	TGTGCCAGTAGAGGGGGGTTGACCTGGGATTCACCCCTCCACTTT
TRBV15	TRBJ1-5	-	-	CATSSGRLGNQPQHF	TGTGCCACCAGCAGTGGGCGGCTTGGGAATCAGCCCCAGCATTTT
TRBV18	TRBJ1-1	-	few	CASSRTDRSTEAFF	TGTGCCAGCTCACGAACTGACAGGAGCACTGAAGCTTTCTTT
TRBV6-5	TRBJ1-5	-	-	CASRDMGDQPQHF	TGTGCCAGCAGGGACATGGGCGATCAGCCCCAGCATTTT
TRBV5-6	TRBJ1-4	-	-	CASSLGTNEKLFF	TGTGCCAGCAGCTTGGGGACTAATGAAAAACTGTTTTTT
TRBV18	TRBJ2-7	-	-	CASSPQTGEGSYEQYF	TGTGCCAGCTCACCACAAACGGGAGAGGGCTCCTACGAGCAGTACTTC
TRBV29-1	TRBJ1-1	-	-	CSVEEGARTEAFF	TGCAGCGTTGAAGAGGGGGCACGAACTGAAGCTTTCTTT
TRBV19	TRBJ1-1	TRBD1	-	CASNNRGLITEAFF	TGTGCCAGTAATAACAGGGGGCTGATCACTGAAGCTTTCTTT
TRBV4-1	TRBJ2-3	-	-	CASSTQGTSTDTQYF	TGCGCCAGCAGCACACAGGGAACTAGCACAGATACGCAGTATTTT
TRBV12-3/TRBV12-4	TRBJ2-3	-	once	CASSLGGADTQYF	TGTGCCAGCAGTTTAGGGGGGGCAGATACGCAGTATTTT
TRBV19	TRBJ1-4	TRBD1	-	CASSMEAGGSSTNEKLFF	TGTGCCAGTAGTATGGAGGCAGGGGGTTCCTCAACTAATGAAAAACTGTTTTTT
TRBV7-6	TRBJ2-7	-	medium-sized	CASSAGPNYEQYF	TGTGCCAGCAGCGCCGGGCCTAACTACGAGCAGTACTTC
TRBV2	TRBJ1-1	TRBD1	few	CASSRTGRDTEAFF	TGTGCCAGCAGTCGGACAGGGCGGGACACTGAAGCTTTCTTT